These 12 T cell receptor beta chains were sequenced from one sample in a study of T cells in Graves' hyperthyroidism and ophthalmopathy. Amplification of TCR beta CDR3 regions used RNA as the template. First-round RT-PCR with HTBI primers amplified the TCR CDR3 region. From the multiplex PCR reads, TCRdb called clonotypes with MiXCR, one entry per CDR3 protein. This table holds roughly 600,000 distinct CDR3 sequences, approximately 14% found once. Sequencing was performed on blood. The receptors here all came from a woman aged 45-60 years with Graves' ophthalmopathy.

This clonotype has more than one count but fewer than ten. CDR3 amino acids: CASSSTAPNQPQHF. The CDR3 DNA follows: TGTGCCAGCAGTTCGACGGCGCCCAATCAGCCCCAGCATTTT. V gene TRBV27 combines with J gene TRBJ1-5; D uncertain. Germline V gene sequence: CDR1 MNHEY, CDR2 SMNVEV (reference sequence). The CDR3 has 14 residues. V gave up 4 bases and J gave up 3 bases, with 10 bases separating them.

A note on this clonotype: The junction departs from the called germline gene at one end, perhaps through a read error. The chain carries TRBV4-1 and TRBJ1-1; TRBD1 aligns across 7 bases. This CDR3 comprises 15 residues. The germline V gene has CDR1 MGHRA and CDR2 YSYEKL. CDR3 bases: TGCGCCAGCAGCCAAGATGACAGGGAAGACACTCAAGCTTTCTTT. It specifies CASSQDDREDTQAFF.

The chain combines TRBV6-1 with TRBJ1-1; TRBD1 aligns across 8 bases. Germline V gives CDR1 MNHNS, CDR2 SASEGT. The CDR3 is 13 amino acids. After removal of 7 bases from V and 5 bases from J, the junction contained 6 bases not matched to a gene. This CDR3 reads CASKDRGWTEAFF. The CDR3 coding sequence is TGTGCCAGCAAAGACAGGGGTTGGACTGAAGCTTTCTTT.

This clonotype was found many times. This chain links TRBV30 with TRBJ2-4, with D maybe TRBD1 (6 bases). V was trimmed by 0 bases and J by 11 bases, leaving 11 bases between them. The CDR3 covers 12 residues. Germline V gives CDR1 GTSNPN, CDR2 SVGIG (reference sequence). CDR3 nucleotides: TGTGCCTGGAGTGTAGAGGGACAAGTTCAGTACTTC. The encoded protein is CAWSVEGQVQYF.

This clonotype was counted a few times. The CDR3 loop reads CAPTSFECQREKLFF. CDR3 bases: TGTGCTCCAACGAGTTTTGAGTGCCAGAGGGAAAAACTGTTTTTT. V gene TRBV7-7 combines with J gene TRBJ1-4; D remains ambiguous. The CDR3 contains 15 residues. Per germline, CDR1 SSHAT and CDR2 FNYEAQ (reference sequence).

The chain couples TRBV6-1 to TRBJ1-6; 9 nucleotides agree with TRBD1. CDR1 and CDR2 (germline): MNHNS, SASEGT. The CDR3 is 19 amino acids. The V and J ends lost 1 base and 9 bases, in that order; junction bases with no gene match: 16. In nucleotides, the CDR3 is TGTGCCAGCAGTGAAGTTGGGGTGAAGGCCGGGACAGGGACTTCACCCCTCCACTTT. Translated, it gives CASSEVGVKAGTGTSPLHF.

About this clonotype itself: The junction departs from germline at one end; a sequencing error may be responsible. V gene TRBV7-9 combines with J gene TRBJ2-7; D ambiguous. Looked up from germline, CDR1 is SEHNR and CDR2 is FQNEAQ (reference sequence). CDR3 length: 14 residues. This chain's CDR3 is CASSPPPYSYEQYF. DNA of the CDR3: TGCGCCAGCAGCCCCCCCCCCTATTCCTACGAGCAGTACTTC.

This clonotype has more than one count but fewer than ten. The chain has TRBV24-1 and TRBJ2-1; D might be TRBD1 (7 bases). V lost 3 bases to trimming and J lost 1 base, with 15 bases between them. Germline assignment: CDR1 KGHDR and CDR2 SFDVKD. This CDR3 region has 17 residues. The CDR3 coding sequence is TGTGCCACCAGTGATAGGGGGGACAGAAAGTCCTACAATGAGCAGTTCTTC. Its protein product is CATSDRGDRKSYNEQFF.

This clonotype has at least ten counts. The J gene is TRBJ2-1, the V gene TRBV28; TRBD1 matches 7 bases. The CDR3 sequence is 15 residues long. CDR1 is MDHEN and CDR2 is SYDVKM in the germline V gene. V shed 5 bases and J 0 bases; nucleotides not matched to a gene: 4. CDR3: CASSAGTASYNEQFF. CDR3 nucleotide sequence: TGTGCCAGCAGTGCCGGGACAGCCTCCTACAATGAGCAGTTCTTC.

The chain carries TRBV18 and TRBJ2-1, with TRBD2 identical over 7 bases. With 2 bases clipped from V and 6 bases from J, the junction kept 13 bases outside the gene matches. The CDR3 covers 17 residues. Germline V gives CDR1 KGHSH, CDR2 LQKENI. The CDR3 DNA is TGTGCCAGCTCACCAGGGTTTACGCCAACTAGCGCCAATGAGCAGTTCTTC. This translates into CASSPGFTPTSANEQFF.

This clonotype occurred a few times. The CDR3 nucleotides are TGTGCCAGCAGCCATTCTGGGGCTTTAGTGACCCAGTACTTC. Protein sequence: CASSHSGALVTQYF. The V call is TRBV12-3 or TRBV12-4, the J call TRBJ2-5; possibly TRBD1 for D (5 bases). CDR3 size: 14 residues. V was trimmed by 6 bases and J by 7 bases, leaving 18 bases between them.

This chain joins TRBV28 and TRBJ2-2; no reliable D call. Germline assignment: CDR1 MDHEN and CDR2 SYDVKM. With 6 bases removed from V and 6 bases from J, the gap between germline ends came to 8 bases. This CDR3 has 12 amino acids. The CDR3 DNA reads as TGTGCCAGCAGCCACCTTCCCGGGGAGCTGTTTTTT. Residues: CASSHLPGELFF.